These T cell receptor beta chains were read from a single sample in a study of molecular identifiers for immune sequencing clone quantification. TCRdb processed the PCR reads anew with MiXCR; each CDR3 protein has one entry. This sample has 15,000 to 20,000 distinct CDR3 sequences; about a fifth occur once, and the top ten carry around 6%. Input material: naive CD8+ T cells from blood, with Jurkat cell RNA spiked in. The receptors shown here come from a human donor in good health. Some libraries in this study had Jurkat cell RNA spiked in. Both conserved end residues are part of each CDR3. Fields, in order: J gene, V gene, clone size, D gene, CDR3 DNA, CDR3 protein. D genes are given only for firm matches. Only some rows state a clone size, as once, few, many or a class for expanded clones.

j_gene: TRBJ2-1; v_gene: TRBV7-9; abundance: medium-sized; d_gene: TRBD2; CDR3nt: TGTGCCAGCAGCTCACTAGCGGGAGGCTCCTACAATGAGCAGTTCTTC; CDR3aa: CASSSLAGGSYNEQFF
j_gene: TRBJ2-2; v_gene: TRBV11-2; abundance: many; d_gene: TRBD2; CDR3nt: TGTGCCAGCAGCCAGGGACTAGCGGGAGTGCACGCCGGGGAGCTGTTTTTT; CDR3aa: CASSQGLAGVHAGELFF
j_gene: TRBJ2-3; v_gene: TRBV7-8; abundance: few; d_gene: TRBD2; CDR3nt: TGTGCCAGCAGCTTAGCGGGACTAGAGGTTGCAGATACGCAGTATTTT; CDR3aa: CASSLAGLEVADTQYF
j_gene: TRBJ2-5; v_gene: TRBV7-2; abundance: many; d_gene: .; CDR3nt: TGTGCCAGCAGCCAGTTCGGAGAAGTCCACCAAGAGACCCAGTACTTC; CDR3aa: CASSQFGEVHQETQYF
j_gene: TRBJ2-3; v_gene: TRBV20-1; abundance: many; d_gene: .; CDR3nt: TGCAGTGCTAGAAGCGGCTTCACAGATACGCAGTATTTT; CDR3aa: CSARSGFTDTQYF
j_gene: TRBJ2-7; v_gene: TRBV6-5; abundance: many; d_gene: .; CDR3nt: TGTGCCAGCAGTTATGGGGACGGAACTTACGAGCAGTACTTC; CDR3aa: CASSYGDGTYEQYF
j_gene: TRBJ2-3; v_gene: TRBV12-3/TRBV12-4; abundance: few; d_gene: TRBD1; CDR3nt: TGTGCCAGCAGTTTAGGACAGGGTTGGCTCGATACGCAGTATTTT; CDR3aa: CASSLGQGWLDTQYF
j_gene: TRBJ2-1; v_gene: TRBV27; abundance: many; d_gene: .; CDR3nt: TGTGCCAGCAGTTCTATCGGCGCAGACAATGAGCAGTTCTTC; CDR3aa: CASSSIGADNEQFF
j_gene: TRBJ2-4; v_gene: TRBV9; abundance: few; d_gene: TRBD2; CDR3nt: TGTGCCAGCAGCCCCGGACTAGCGGGAACCAAAAACATTCAGTACTTC; CDR3aa: CASSPGLAGTKNIQYF
j_gene: TRBJ2-1; v_gene: TRBV27; abundance: many; d_gene: .; CDR3nt: TGTGCCAGCGCCTACTTCGGCAACTACAATGAGCAGTTCTTC; CDR3aa: CASAYFGNYNEQFF
j_gene: TRBJ2-1; v_gene: TRBV11-2; abundance: few; d_gene: TRBD2; CDR3nt: TGTGCCAGCAGCCTACTCGTTACTAGCGGTCTCACCTCCTACAATGAGCAGTTCTTC; CDR3aa: CASSLLVTSGLTSYNEQFF
j_gene: TRBJ2-5; v_gene: TRBV7-7; abundance: many; d_gene: .; CDR3nt: TGTGCTAGCAGCGACAAGGCGGCCCAGTACTTC; CDR3aa: CASSDKAAQYF
j_gene: TRBJ2-1; v_gene: TRBV4-3; abundance: many; d_gene: TRBD2; CDR3nt: TGCGCCAGCAGCCTTGCGGGAGTTGAGCAGTTCTTC; CDR3aa: CASSLAGVEQFF
j_gene: TRBJ2-7; v_gene: TRBV7-6; abundance: many; d_gene: .; CDR3nt: TGTGCCAGCAGCCAAGGGGGGATTAACGAGCAGTACTTC; CDR3aa: CASSQGGINEQYF
j_gene: TRBJ1-6; v_gene: TRBV7-9; abundance: medium-sized; d_gene: TRBD1; CDR3nt: TGTGCCAGCAGTCCGGACAGGGGAAATTCACCCCTCCACTTT; CDR3aa: CASSPDRGNSPLHF
j_gene: TRBJ2-1; v_gene: TRBV20-1; abundance: many; d_gene: TRBD2; CDR3nt: TGCAGTGCTGGGGGGGCGGGAGGCGCCAATGAGCAGTTCTTC; CDR3aa: CSAGGAGGANEQFF
j_gene: TRBJ1-6; v_gene: TRBV12-3/TRBV12-4; abundance: .; d_gene: .; CDR3nt: TGTGCCAGCAGTCCTGGGGCAGGGGCCTATAATTCACCCCTCCACTTT; CDR3aa: CASSPGAGAYNSPLHF
j_gene: TRBJ2-7; v_gene: TRBV7-8; abundance: few; d_gene: .; CDR3nt: TGTGTCAGCAGTACAGGCTACGAGCAGTACTTC; CDR3aa: CVSSTGYEQYF
j_gene: TRBJ2-1; v_gene: TRBV14; abundance: few; d_gene: .; CDR3nt: TGTGCCAGCAGCCAAGCATGGCGGGAGCAGTTCTTC; CDR3aa: CASSQAWREQFF
j_gene: TRBJ2-7; v_gene: TRBV28; abundance: many; d_gene: TRBD1; CDR3nt: TGTGCCAGCAGTTTATGGCAGGGGGCTTTCTCCTACGAGCAGTACTTC; CDR3aa: CASSLWQGAFSYEQYF